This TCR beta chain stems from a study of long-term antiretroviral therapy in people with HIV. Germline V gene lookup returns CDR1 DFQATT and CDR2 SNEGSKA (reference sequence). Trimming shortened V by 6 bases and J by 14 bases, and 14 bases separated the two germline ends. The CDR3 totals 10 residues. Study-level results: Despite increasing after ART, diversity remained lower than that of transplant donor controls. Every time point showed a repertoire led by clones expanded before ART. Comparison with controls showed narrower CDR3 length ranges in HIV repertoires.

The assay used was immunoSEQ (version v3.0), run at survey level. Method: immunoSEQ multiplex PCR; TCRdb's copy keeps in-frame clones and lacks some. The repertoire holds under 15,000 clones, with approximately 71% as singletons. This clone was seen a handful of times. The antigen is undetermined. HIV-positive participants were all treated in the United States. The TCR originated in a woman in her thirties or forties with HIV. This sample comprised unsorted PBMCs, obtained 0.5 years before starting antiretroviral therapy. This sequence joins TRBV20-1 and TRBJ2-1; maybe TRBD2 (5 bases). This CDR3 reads CSARTQREFF. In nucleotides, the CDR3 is TGCAGTGCACGGACTCAAAGGGAGTTCTTC.